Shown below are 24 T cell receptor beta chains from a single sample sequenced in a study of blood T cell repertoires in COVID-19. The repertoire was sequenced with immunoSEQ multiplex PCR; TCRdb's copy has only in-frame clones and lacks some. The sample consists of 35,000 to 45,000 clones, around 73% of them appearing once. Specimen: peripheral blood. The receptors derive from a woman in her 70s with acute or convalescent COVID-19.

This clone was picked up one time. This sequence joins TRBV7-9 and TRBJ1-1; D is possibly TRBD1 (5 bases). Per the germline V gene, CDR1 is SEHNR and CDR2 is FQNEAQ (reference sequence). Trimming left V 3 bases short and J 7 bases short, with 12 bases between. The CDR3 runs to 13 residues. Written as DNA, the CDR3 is TGTGCCAGCAGCTTGGCAGCCGGGGGTGAAGCTTTCTTT. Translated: CASSLAAGGEAFF.

CDR3 DNA sequence: TGTGCCAGCAGCTCTCGTAAGACAGGATATGGCTACACCTTC. As protein: CASSSRKTGYGYTF. The V gene is TRBV11-2, the J gene TRBJ1-2, with a possible D match to TRBD1 (6 bases). V was shortened by 4 bases and J by 5 bases, with 14 bases between the two germline ends. The CDR3 is 14 residues long. The V gene's germline CDR1 is SGHAT and CDR2 FQNNGV.

CDR3 amino acids: CASRQRLAGLNEQFF. CDR3 nucleotides: TGTGCCAGCAGACAAAGACTAGCGGGCCTCAATGAGCAGTTCTTC. The chain combines TRBV28 with TRBJ2-1; TRBD2 matches at 10 bases. The CDR3 extends over 15 amino acids. Trimming removed 6 bases from V and 6 bases from J; junction bases left unmatched: 8. CDR1 is MDHEN and CDR2 is SYDVKM in the germline V gene.

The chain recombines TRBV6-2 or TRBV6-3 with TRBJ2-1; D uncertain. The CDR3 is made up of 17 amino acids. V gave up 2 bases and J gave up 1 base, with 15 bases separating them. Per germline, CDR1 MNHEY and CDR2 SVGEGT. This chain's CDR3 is CASSYDLSSWSYNEQFF. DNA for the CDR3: TGTGCCAGCAGTTACGATCTTAGTTCGTGGTCCTACAATGAGCAGTTCTTC.

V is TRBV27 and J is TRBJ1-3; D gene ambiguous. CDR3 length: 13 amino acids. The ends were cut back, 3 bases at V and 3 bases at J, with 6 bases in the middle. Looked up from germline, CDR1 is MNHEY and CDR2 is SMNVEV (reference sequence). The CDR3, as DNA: TGTGCCAGCAGTTTCGGGTTTGGAAACACCATATATTTT. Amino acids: CASSFGFGNTIYF.

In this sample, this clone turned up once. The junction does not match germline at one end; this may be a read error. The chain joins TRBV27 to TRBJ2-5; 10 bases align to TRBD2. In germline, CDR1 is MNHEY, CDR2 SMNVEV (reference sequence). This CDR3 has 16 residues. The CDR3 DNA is TGTGCCAGCAGTCCGTCTAGCGGGAGTACCCAAGTGACCCAGTACTTC. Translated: CASSPSSGSTQVTQYF.

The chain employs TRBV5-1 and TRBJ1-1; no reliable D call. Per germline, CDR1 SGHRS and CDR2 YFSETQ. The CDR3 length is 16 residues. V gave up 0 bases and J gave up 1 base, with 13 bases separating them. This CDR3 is CASSLEVGGGNTEAFF. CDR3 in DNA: TGCGCCAGCAGCTTGGAGGTGGGAGGTGGGAACACTGAAGCTTTCTTT. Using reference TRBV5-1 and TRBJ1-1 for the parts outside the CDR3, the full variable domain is KAGVTQTPRYLIKTRGQQVTLSCSPISGHRSVSWYQQTPGQGLQFLFEYFSETQRNKGNFPGRFSGRQFSNSRSEMNVSTLELGDSALYLCASSLEVGGGNTEAFFGQGTRLTVV.

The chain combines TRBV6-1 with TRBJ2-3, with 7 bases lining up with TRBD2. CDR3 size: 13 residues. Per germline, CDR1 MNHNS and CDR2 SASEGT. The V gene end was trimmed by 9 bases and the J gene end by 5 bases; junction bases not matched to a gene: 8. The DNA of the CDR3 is TGTGCCAGTTGGGGGACTATAGGAGATACGCAGTATTTT. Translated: CASWGTIGDTQYF.

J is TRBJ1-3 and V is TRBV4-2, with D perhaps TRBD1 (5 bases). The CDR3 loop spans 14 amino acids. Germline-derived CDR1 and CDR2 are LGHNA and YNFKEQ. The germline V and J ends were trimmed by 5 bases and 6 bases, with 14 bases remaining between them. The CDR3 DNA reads TGTGCCAGCAGCGGCAGCGGGGGGATAAACACCATATATTTT. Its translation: CASSGSGGINTIYF.

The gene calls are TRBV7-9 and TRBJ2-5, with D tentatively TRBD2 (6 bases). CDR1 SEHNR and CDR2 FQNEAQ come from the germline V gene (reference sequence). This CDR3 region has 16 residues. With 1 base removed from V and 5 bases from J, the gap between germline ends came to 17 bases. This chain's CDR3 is CASSLGRAGSGETQYF. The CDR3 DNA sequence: TGTGCCAGCAGCTTAGGCCGGGCAGGGAGCGGGGAGACCCAGTACTTC.

The CDR3 DNA reads TGTGCCAGCAGCGCAAACATCGGACAGGGGGCATTGACCGGGGAGCTGTTTTTT. It translates to CASSANIGQGALTGELFF. The rearrangement uses TRBV3-1 (or the pseudogene TRBV3-2) and TRBJ2-2; 11 nucleotides agree with TRBD1. The germline V gene encodes CDR1 LGHDT and CDR2 YNNKEL (reference sequence). V shed 5 bases, J shed 5 bases, and the junction held 13 bases outside the gene matches. This CDR3 spans 18 amino acids.

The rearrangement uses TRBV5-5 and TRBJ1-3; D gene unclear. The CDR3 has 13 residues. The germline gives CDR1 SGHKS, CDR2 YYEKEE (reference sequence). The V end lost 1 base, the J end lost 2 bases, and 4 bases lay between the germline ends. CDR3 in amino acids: CASSLSAGNTIYF. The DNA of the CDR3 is TGTGCCAGCAGCTTGTCAGCTGGAAACACCATATATTTT.

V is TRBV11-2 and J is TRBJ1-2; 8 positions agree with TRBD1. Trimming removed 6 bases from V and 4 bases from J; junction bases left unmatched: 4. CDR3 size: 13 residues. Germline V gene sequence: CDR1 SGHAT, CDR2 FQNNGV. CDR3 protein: CASRHTGGYGYTF. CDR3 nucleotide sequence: TGTGCCAGCAGACACACAGGGGGCTATGGCTACACCTTC.

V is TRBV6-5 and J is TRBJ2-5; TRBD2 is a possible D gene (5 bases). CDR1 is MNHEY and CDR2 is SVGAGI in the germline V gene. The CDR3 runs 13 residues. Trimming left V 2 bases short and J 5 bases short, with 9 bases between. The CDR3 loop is CASSYGRAETQYF. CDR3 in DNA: TGTGCCAGCAGTTACGGGCGGGCCGAGACCCAGTACTTC.

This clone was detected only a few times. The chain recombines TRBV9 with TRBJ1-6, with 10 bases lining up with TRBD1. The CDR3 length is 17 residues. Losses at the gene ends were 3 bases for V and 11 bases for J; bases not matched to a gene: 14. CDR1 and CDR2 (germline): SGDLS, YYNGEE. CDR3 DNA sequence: TGTGCCAGCAGCGCAGAAGGGTGGGACAGGGGAGTCGCACCCCTCCACTTT. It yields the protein CASSAEGWDRGVAPLHF.

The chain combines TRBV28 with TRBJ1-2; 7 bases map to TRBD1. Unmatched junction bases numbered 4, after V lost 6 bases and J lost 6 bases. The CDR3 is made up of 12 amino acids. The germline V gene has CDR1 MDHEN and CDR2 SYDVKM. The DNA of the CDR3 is TGTGCCAGCAGACAGGGGATAAATGGCTACACCTTC. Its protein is CASRQGINGYTF.

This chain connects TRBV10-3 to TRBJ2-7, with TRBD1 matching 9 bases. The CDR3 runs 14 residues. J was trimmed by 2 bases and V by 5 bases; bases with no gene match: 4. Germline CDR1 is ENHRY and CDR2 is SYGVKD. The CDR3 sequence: CAISYGQGTYEQYF. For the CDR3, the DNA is TGTGCCATCAGTTACGGACAGGGGACCTACGAGCAGTACTTC.

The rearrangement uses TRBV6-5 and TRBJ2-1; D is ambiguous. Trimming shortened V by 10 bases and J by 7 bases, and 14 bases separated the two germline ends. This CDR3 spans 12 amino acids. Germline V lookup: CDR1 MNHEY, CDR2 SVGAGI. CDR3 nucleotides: TGTGCCACCAAGAGGAATCTTAATGAGCAGTTCTTC. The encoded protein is CATKRNLNEQFF.

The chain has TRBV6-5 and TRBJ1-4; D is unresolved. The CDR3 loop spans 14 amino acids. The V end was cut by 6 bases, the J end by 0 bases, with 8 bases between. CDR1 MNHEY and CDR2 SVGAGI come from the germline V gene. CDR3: CASRGSATNEKLFF. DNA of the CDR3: TGTGCCAGCAGGGGGAGTGCAACTAATGAAAAACTGTTTTTT.

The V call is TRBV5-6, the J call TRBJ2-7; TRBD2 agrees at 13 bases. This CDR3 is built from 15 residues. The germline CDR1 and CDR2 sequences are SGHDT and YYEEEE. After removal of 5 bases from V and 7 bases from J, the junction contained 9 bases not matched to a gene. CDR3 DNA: TGTGCCAGCAGGGAACTAGCGGGAGGGCCGAAAGAGCAGTACTTC. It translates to CASRELAGGPKEQYF.

CDR3 in amino acids: CASSPGGGEQYF. The CDR3, as DNA: TGTGCCAGCTCACCGGGGGGGGGCGAGCAGTACTTC. The genes are TRBV18 and TRBJ2-7; 7 bases line up with TRBD2. The CDR3 is made up of 12 amino acids. V trimming: 3 bases; J trimming: 6 bases; junction bases outside the gene matches: 2. Germline-derived CDR1 and CDR2 are KGHSH and LQKENI.

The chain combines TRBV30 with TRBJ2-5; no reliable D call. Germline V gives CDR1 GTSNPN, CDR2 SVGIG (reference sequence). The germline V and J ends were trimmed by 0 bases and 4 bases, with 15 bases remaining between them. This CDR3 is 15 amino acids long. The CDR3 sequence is CAWSVPLYPLETQYF. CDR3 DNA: TGTGCCTGGAGTGTGCCCCTCTACCCCTTAGAGACCCAGTACTTC. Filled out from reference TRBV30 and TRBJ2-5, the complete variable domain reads SQTIHQWPATLVQPVGSPLSLECTVEGTSNPNLYWYRQAAGRGLQLLFYSVGIGQISSEVPQNLSASRPQDRQFILSSKKLLLSDSGFYLCAWSVPLYPLETQYFGPGTRLLVL.

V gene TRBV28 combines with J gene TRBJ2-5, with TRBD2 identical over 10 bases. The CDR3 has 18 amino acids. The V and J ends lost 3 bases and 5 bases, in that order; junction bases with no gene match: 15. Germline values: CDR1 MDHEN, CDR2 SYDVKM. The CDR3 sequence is CASSFTSGEAFSRETQYF. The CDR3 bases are TGTGCCAGCAGTTTTACTAGCGGGGAGGCCTTTAGTAGGGAGACCCAGTACTTC.

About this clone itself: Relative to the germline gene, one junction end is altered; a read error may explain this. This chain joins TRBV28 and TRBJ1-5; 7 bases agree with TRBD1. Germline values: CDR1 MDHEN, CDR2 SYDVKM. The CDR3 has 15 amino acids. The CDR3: CASSLFSGGNRPQHF. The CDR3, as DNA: TGTGCCAGCAGTTTATTTTCAGGGGGGAATCGGCCCCAGCATTTT.